A single T cell receptor (beta chain) is shown here with its context. Clones were sequenced by immunoSEQ multiplex PCR, and TCRdb holds only the in-frame ones, with some missing. The sample shows about 160,000 clones, approximately 96% of them seen only once. This specimen comes from a study of cytomegalovirus exposure and HLA in healthy donors. The CDR3 spans 17 residues. Germline V CDR1 and CDR2: SGHAT, FQDESV (reference sequence). V lost 2 bases, J lost 4 bases, and 10 bases stayed unmatched. The receptor's source is a woman younger than 30 in good health and CMV-seronegative. J is TRBJ1-3 and V is TRBV11-1; TRBD1 matches 8 bases. Sequencing was done on a sample of PBMCs. The CDR3 bases are TGTGCCAGCAGCTTATCAGGGGGCCCTCGCTCCGGAAACACCATATATTTT. Amino acids: CASSLSGGPRSGNTIYF.